These T cell receptor beta chains were read from a single sample in a study of T-cell reconstitution after alpha-beta-depleted transplantation in children. Each CDR3 protein is one row after TCRdb ran MiXCR on the PCR reads. The sample holds around 600,000 distinct CDR3 sequences, under 12% seen once. Sequenced here: PBMCs from the stem cell graft donor, sampled from the stem cell graft. Source of these receptors: a human donor who donated a stem cell graft to a child with acute myeloid leukemia. Both conserved end residues are part of each CDR3. The order of the fields is CDR3 protein, CDR3 DNA, J gene, CDR3 length, D gene, clone size, V gene. The D gene is left open where the match is weak. Part of the rows lack a size; the others show once, few, many or a class for expanded clones.

CDR3 protein: CATSENRRETQYF
CDR3 DNA: TGTGCCACCAGTGAAAATAGAAGAGAGACCCAGTACTTC
J gene: TRBJ2-5
CDR3 length: 13
D gene: NA
clone size: NA
V gene: TRBV24-1

CDR3 protein: CASSPGGASEQYF
CDR3 DNA: TGTGCCAGCTCACCAGGAGGAGCGTCCGAGCAGTACTTC
J gene: TRBJ2-7
CDR3 length: 13
D gene: NA
clone size: few
V gene: TRBV18

CDR3 protein: CASRPHTLNSGRALSEQYF
CDR3 DNA: TGTGCCAGCAGACCCCACACCTTAAATAGCGGGAGGGCCCTCAGCGAGCAGTACTTC
J gene: TRBJ2-7
CDR3 length: 19
D gene: TRBD2
clone size: many
V gene: TRBV7-8

CDR3 protein: CASSLSSSSNTEAFF
CDR3 DNA: TGTGCCAGCAGCCTATCCTCATCCTCGAACACTGAAGCTTTCTTT
J gene: TRBJ1-1
CDR3 length: 15
D gene: NA
clone size: many
V gene: TRBV7-2

CDR3 protein: CASTFRGESIQYF
CDR3 DNA: TGTGCCAGCACCTTCCGAGGGGAAAGCATTCAGTACTTC
J gene: TRBJ2-4
CDR3 length: 13
D gene: NA
clone size: NA
V gene: TRBV5-6

CDR3 protein: CASSYSGRTDTQYF
CDR3 DNA: TGTGCCAGCAGCTATAGCGGGAGAACAGATACGCAGTATTTT
J gene: TRBJ2-3
CDR3 length: 14
D gene: TRBD2
clone size: many
V gene: TRBV7-2

CDR3 protein: CASSPSPHRTGIQETQYF
CDR3 DNA: TGTGCCAGCAGCCCCTCTCCCCACCGGACAGGGATCCAAGAGACCCAGTACTTC
J gene: TRBJ2-5
CDR3 length: 18
D gene: TRBD1
clone size: few
V gene: TRBV28

CDR3 protein: CSARQQETQYF
CDR3 DNA: TGCAGCGCCCGACAGCAAGAGACCCAGTACTTC
J gene: TRBJ2-5
CDR3 length: 11
D gene: NA
clone size: NA
V gene: TRBV29-1

CDR3 protein: CASTPGPVQETQYF
CDR3 DNA: TGTGCCAGCACTCCCGGGCCAGTGCAAGAGACCCAGTACTTC
J gene: TRBJ2-5
CDR3 length: 14
D gene: NA
clone size: few
V gene: TRBV5-5

CDR3 protein: CASGPLRDYEQYF
CDR3 DNA: TGTGCCAGCGGACCACTGAGGGACTACGAGCAGTACTTC
J gene: TRBJ2-7
CDR3 length: 13
D gene: NA
clone size: many
V gene: TRBV7-2

CDR3 protein: CASSLGQGGGEKLFF
CDR3 DNA: TGTGCCAGCAGTTTGGGACAGGGTGGTGGTGAAAAACTGTTTTTT
J gene: TRBJ1-4
CDR3 length: 15
D gene: TRBD1
clone size: many
V gene: TRBV12-3/TRBV12-4

CDR3 protein: CSVFSGQVWNTEAFF
CDR3 DNA: TGCAGTGTTTTTTCTGGACAGGTATGGAACACTGAAGCTTTCTTT
J gene: TRBJ1-1
CDR3 length: 15
D gene: TRBD1
clone size: few
V gene: TRBV20-1

CDR3 protein: CAWSADNSGANVLTF
CDR3 DNA: TGTGCCTGGAGTGCCGATAACTCTGGGGCCAACGTCCTGACTTTC
J gene: TRBJ2-6
CDR3 length: 15
D gene: NA
clone size: NA
V gene: TRBV30

CDR3 protein: CSVRRPDTQYF
CDR3 DNA: TGCAGCGTCCGACGGCCAGATACGCAGTATTTT
J gene: TRBJ2-3
CDR3 length: 11
D gene: NA
clone size: many
V gene: TRBV29-1

CDR3 protein: CASSFPPKGGTSLRGETQYF
CDR3 DNA: TGTGCCAGCAGTTTTCCCCCTAAAGGAGGGACTAGCCTGAGGGGTGAGACCCAGTACTTC
J gene: TRBJ2-5
CDR3 length: 20
D gene: TRBD2
clone size: NA
V gene: TRBV6-2/TRBV6-3

CDR3 protein: CASSQVRPSGSLVGNEQFF
CDR3 DNA: TGCGCCAGCAGCCAAGTAAGGCCTAGCGGGAGTTTAGTTGGCAATGAGCAGTTCTTC
J gene: TRBJ2-1
CDR3 length: 19
D gene: TRBD2
clone size: NA
V gene: TRBV4-3

CDR3 protein: CASSYGQGGYEQYF
CDR3 DNA: TGCGCCAGCAGCTACGGACAGGGAGGCTACGAGCAGTACTTC
J gene: TRBJ2-7
CDR3 length: 14
D gene: TRBD1
clone size: few
V gene: TRBV5-1

CDR3 protein: CAISHNEAGAVDTQYF
CDR3 DNA: TGTGCCATCAGTCATAATGAAGCGGGAGCGGTAGATACGCAGTATTTT
J gene: TRBJ2-3
CDR3 length: 16
D gene: TRBD2
clone size: NA
V gene: TRBV10-3

CDR3 protein: CASSREGVYGYTF
CDR3 DNA: TGTGCCAGCAGCAGGGAGGGAGTCTATGGCTACACCTTC
J gene: TRBJ1-2
CDR3 length: 13
D gene: NA
clone size: NA
V gene: TRBV6-1

CDR3 protein: CSATWNEKPGELFF
CDR3 DNA: TGCAGTGCTACCTGGAACGAAAAGCCCGGGGAGCTGTTTTTT
J gene: TRBJ2-2
CDR3 length: 14
D gene: NA
clone size: many
V gene: TRBV20-1

CDR3 protein: CSAPDSGNTIYF
CDR3 DNA: TGCAGTGCGCCCGACTCTGGAAACACCATATATTTT
J gene: TRBJ1-3
CDR3 length: 12
D gene: NA
clone size: few
V gene: TRBV20-1

CDR3 protein: CASSLEAGGGNEQFF
CDR3 DNA: TGTGCCAGCAGCTTGGAAGCGGGGGGGGGCAATGAGCAGTTCTTC
J gene: TRBJ2-1
CDR3 length: 15
D gene: TRBD2
clone size: NA
V gene: TRBV11-3

CDR3 protein: CASSLMTGRGTGELFF
CDR3 DNA: TGTGCCAGCAGTCTGATGACGGGACGCGGCACCGGGGAGCTGTTTTTT
J gene: TRBJ2-2
CDR3 length: 16
D gene: NA
clone size: NA
V gene: TRBV6-5

CDR3 protein: CASQNLPALGGEQYF
CDR3 DNA: TGTGCCAGCCAGAACCTCCCAGCGTTGGGGGGCGAGCAGTACTTC
J gene: TRBJ2-7
CDR3 length: 15
D gene: NA
clone size: NA
V gene: TRBV6-1

CDR3 protein: CASSLALDRVRSKLFF
CDR3 DNA: TGCGCCAGCAGCTTGGCGTTGGACAGGGTTCGGAGTAAACTGTTTTTT
J gene: TRBJ1-4
CDR3 length: 16
D gene: TRBD1
clone size: few
V gene: TRBV5-1

CDR3 protein: CSVETTSGSYNEQFF
CDR3 DNA: TGCAGCGTGGAGACCACTAGCGGCTCCTACAATGAGCAGTTCTTC
J gene: TRBJ2-1
CDR3 length: 15
D gene: TRBD2
clone size: few
V gene: TRBV29-1

CDR3 protein: CSAETYGVNYGYTF
CDR3 DNA: TGCAGCGCCGAAACCTACGGGGTAAACTATGGCTACACCTTC
J gene: TRBJ1-2
CDR3 length: 14
D gene: NA
clone size: few
V gene: TRBV29-1

CDR3 protein: CASNTGGRETQYF
CDR3 DNA: TGTGCCAGTAACACAGGGGGCAGGGAGACCCAGTACTTC
J gene: TRBJ2-5
CDR3 length: 13
D gene: TRBD1
clone size: NA
V gene: TRBV19

CDR3 protein: CASTQFQLAGERGTNEQYF
CDR3 DNA: TGCGCCAGCACACAGTTCCAACTAGCGGGAGAGAGGGGGACTAACGAGCAGTACTTC
J gene: TRBJ2-7
CDR3 length: 19
D gene: TRBD2
clone size: NA
V gene: TRBV5-1

CDR3 protein: CASSQDIGGRAYGYTF
CDR3 DNA: TGCGCCAGCAGCCAAGATATCGGGGGGCGCGCCTATGGCTACACCTTC
J gene: TRBJ1-2
CDR3 length: 16
D gene: NA
clone size: many
V gene: TRBV4-3

CDR3 protein: CASSIPRTGDYGYTF
CDR3 DNA: TGTGCTAGCAGCATCCCTCGGACAGGGGACTATGGCTACACCTTC
J gene: TRBJ1-2
CDR3 length: 15
D gene: TRBD1
clone size: NA
V gene: TRBV7-7

CDR3 protein: CASSLPGLAGPTDTQYF
CDR3 DNA: TGTGCCAGCAGTTTACCGGGACTAGCGGGTCCCACAGATACGCAGTATTTT
J gene: TRBJ2-3
CDR3 length: 17
D gene: TRBD2
clone size: NA
V gene: TRBV12-3/TRBV12-4

CDR3 protein: CASSFPGYTEAFF
CDR3 DNA: TGTGCCAGCAGCTTTCCAGGGTACACTGAAGCTTTCTTT
J gene: TRBJ1-1
CDR3 length: 13
D gene: NA
clone size: many
V gene: TRBV5-6

CDR3 protein: CASRERQGSHDVNEKLFF
CDR3 DNA: TGTGCCAGCAGGGAAAGACAGGGCTCCCACGACGTCAATGAAAAACTGTTTTTT
J gene: TRBJ1-4
CDR3 length: 18
D gene: TRBD1
clone size: few
V gene: TRBV2

CDR3 protein: CASSQDRQGRNTQYF
CDR3 DNA: TGTGCCAGCAGCCAAGATCGGCAAGGTCGGAATACGCAGTATTTT
J gene: TRBJ2-3
CDR3 length: 15
D gene: NA
clone size: few
V gene: TRBV4-2

CDR3 protein: CAWSARGEADTQYF
CDR3 DNA: TGTGCCTGGAGTGCAAGGGGAGAGGCAGATACGCAGTATTTT
J gene: TRBJ2-3
CDR3 length: 14
D gene: NA
clone size: NA
V gene: TRBV30

CDR3 protein: CSANHGGGSPIQPQHF
CDR3 DNA: TGCAGTGCCAACCACGGAGGAGGGAGCCCCATACAGCCCCAGCATTTT
J gene: TRBJ1-5
CDR3 length: 16
D gene: NA
clone size: few
V gene: TRBV20-1

CDR3 protein: CAISDLSPGNTIYF
CDR3 DNA: TGTGCCATCAGTGATTTGAGCCCCGGAAACACCATATATTTT
J gene: TRBJ1-3
CDR3 length: 14
D gene: NA
clone size: many
V gene: TRBV10-3

CDR3 protein: CASSLIREGEAFF
CDR3 DNA: TGTGCCAGCAGCCTTATCCGGGAGGGCGAAGCTTTCTTT
J gene: TRBJ1-1
CDR3 length: 13
D gene: NA
clone size: many
V gene: TRBV7-8

CDR3 protein: CASSQDWTGVTEQYF
CDR3 DNA: TGTGCCAGCAGCCAAGATTGGACGGGAGTAACCGAGCAGTACTTC
J gene: TRBJ2-7
CDR3 length: 15
D gene: NA
clone size: few
V gene: TRBV3-1

CDR3 protein: CSVSNYLAINPIFYEQYF
CDR3 DNA: TGCAGCGTTTCTAATTACCTAGCTATTAATCCTATCTTCTACGAGCAGTACTTC
J gene: TRBJ2-7
CDR3 length: 18
D gene: NA
clone size: few
V gene: TRBV29-1

CDR3 protein: CASSLAMTSGTGELFF
CDR3 DNA: TGCGCCAGCAGCTTGGCCATGACTAGCGGCACCGGGGAGCTGTTTTTT
J gene: TRBJ2-2
CDR3 length: 16
D gene: TRBD2
clone size: once
V gene: TRBV5-1

CDR3 protein: CASRLTGTPYEQYF
CDR3 DNA: TGTGCCAGCAGACTGACAGGTACACCCTACGAGCAGTACTTC
J gene: TRBJ2-7
CDR3 length: 14
D gene: NA
clone size: NA
V gene: TRBV27

CDR3 protein: CSGGTGSYEQYF
CDR3 DNA: TGCAGCGGAGGGACAGGTTCCTACGAGCAGTACTTC
J gene: TRBJ2-7
CDR3 length: 12
D gene: TRBD1
clone size: many
V gene: TRBV29-1

CDR3 protein: CASSQDRFTGSTTDTQYF
CDR3 DNA: TGTGCCAGCAGCCAAGATCGATTTACCGGGTCTACAACAGATACGCAGTATTTT
J gene: TRBJ2-3
CDR3 length: 18
D gene: NA
clone size: NA
V gene: TRBV14

CDR3 protein: CASSASGRGSYEQYF
CDR3 DNA: TGTGCCAGCAGTGCTAGCGGGAGGGGCTCCTACGAGCAGTACTTC
J gene: TRBJ2-7
CDR3 length: 15
D gene: TRBD2
clone size: few
V gene: TRBV27

CDR3 protein: CASSRGGGPQYF
CDR3 DNA: TGTGCCAGCAGCCGCGGTGGGGGGCCCCAGTACTTC
J gene: TRBJ2-5
CDR3 length: 12
D gene: NA
clone size: few
V gene: TRBV7-9

CDR3 protein: CASRKGPGRKYEQYF
CDR3 DNA: TGTGCCAGCAGAAAGGGGCCAGGACGGAAATACGAGCAGTACTTC
J gene: TRBJ2-7
CDR3 length: 15
D gene: NA
clone size: few
V gene: TRBV21-1

CDR3 protein: CASSFGQGLGTGNTIYF
CDR3 DNA: TGTGCCAGCAGCTTTGGACAGGGGTTAGGAACTGGAAACACCATATATTTT
J gene: TRBJ1-3
CDR3 length: 17
D gene: TRBD1
clone size: few
V gene: TRBV3-1

CDR3 protein: CASCLPPEDTQYF
CDR3 DNA: TGTGCCAGCTGTTTACCCCCGGAAGATACGCAGTATTTT
J gene: TRBJ2-3
CDR3 length: 13
D gene: NA
clone size: NA
V gene: TRBV27

CDR3 protein: CASSPDRGDRTQYF
CDR3 DNA: TGCGCCAGCAGCCCTGACAGGGGAGATAGAACGCAGTATTTT
J gene: TRBJ2-3
CDR3 length: 14
D gene: TRBD1
clone size: NA
V gene: TRBV5-1

CDR3 protein: CASTLTGGLSTNEKLFF
CDR3 DNA: TGTGCCAGCACTTTAACAGGGGGGCTTTCAACTAATGAAAAACTGTTTTTT
J gene: TRBJ1-4
CDR3 length: 17
D gene: TRBD1
clone size: NA
V gene: TRBV12-3/TRBV12-4

CDR3 protein: CASSPSLVEQFF
CDR3 DNA: TGTGCCAGCAGTCCTTCCCTAGTGGAGCAGTTCTTC
J gene: TRBJ2-1
CDR3 length: 12
D gene: NA
clone size: many
V gene: TRBV6-2/TRBV6-3